The 7 T cell receptor beta chains below all came from one sample that was sequenced in a study of cytomegalovirus exposure and HLA in healthy donors. The PCR contained 60 Vbeta and 13 Jbeta primers. Method: immunoSEQ multiplex PCR; TCRdb's copy keeps in-frame clones and lacks some. The sample records tens of thousands of clones, 65% to 70% being singletons. Sample: PBMCs. Receptor source: a male donor in good health and CMV-seropositive.

The chain has TRBV30 and TRBJ2-7; tentatively, D is TRBD2 (7 bases). Per germline, CDR1 GTSNPN and CDR2 SVGIG (reference sequence). CDR3 length: 14 residues. The V and J ends lost 2 bases and 2 bases respectively, with 13 bases between them. The CDR3 reads CAWSIGGAAYEQYF. In nucleotides, the CDR3 is TGTGCCTGGAGTATTGGGGGGGCGGCCTACGAGCAGTACTTC. The full variable domain, with the rest looked up from reference TRBV30 and TRBJ2-7, is SQTIHQWPATLVQPVGSPLSLECTVEGTSNPNLYWYRQAAGRGLQLLFYSVGIGQISSEVPQNLSASRPQDRQFILSSKKLLLSDSGFYLCAWSIGGAAYEQYFGPGTRLTVT.

By share of the sample, this clone is medium-sized. V is TRBV28 and J is TRBJ1-1; 12 bases fit TRBD1. The CDR3 spans 16 residues. CDR1 and CDR2 from the germline V gene are MDHEN and SYDVKM. J lost 3 bases, V lost 3 bases, and 5 bases had no gene match. The CDR3 protein is CASSFGTGGAYTEAFF. CDR3 DNA sequence: TGTGCCAGCAGTTTTGGGACAGGGGGCGCCTACACTGAAGCTTTCTTT.

This clone was detected a few times. This chain links TRBV5-6 with TRBJ2-7; TRBD2 matches at 9 bases. The CDR3 has 13 amino acids. Looked up from germline, CDR1 is SGHDT and CDR2 is YYEEEE. Trimming at V came to 1 base and at J to 6 bases, leaving 2 bases not matched to a gene. CDR3 loop: CASSLSSGAEQYF. The CDR3 DNA reads TGTGCCAGCAGCTTGTCTAGCGGGGCCGAGCAGTACTTC. Based on the CDR3 plus reference TRBV5-6 and TRBJ2-7, the full variable domain is DAGVTQSPTHLIKTRGQQVTLRCSPKSGHDTVSWYQQALGQGPQFIFQYYEEEERQRGNFPDRFSGHQFPNYSSELNVNALLLGDSALYLCASSLSSGAEQYFGPGTRLTVT.

The V gene is TRBV2, the J gene TRBJ2-7; D is possibly TRBD2 (5 bases). CDR3 length equals 14 residues. Germline V CDR1 and CDR2: SNHLY, FYNNEI. Trimming took 3 bases from V and 1 from J, leaving 10 bases between them. The CDR3 here is CASSEQLASYEQYF. The CDR3, as DNA: TGTGCCAGCAGTGAGCAGCTAGCTTCCTACGAGCAGTACTTC.

Only a few counts were recorded for this clone. The genes are TRBV2 and TRBJ2-7; perhaps TRBD1 as D (5 bases). Trimming stripped 5 bases from V and 4 bases from J, with 9 bases between. CDR3 length: 12 amino acids. Germline CDR1 and CDR2: SNHLY and FYNNEI. For the CDR3, the DNA is TGTGCCAGCAGTTTACAGGTTTACGAGCAGTACTTC. This codes for CASSLQVYEQYF.

The V and J genes are TRBV4-1 and TRBJ2-3, with 13 bases matching TRBD2. In germline, CDR1 is MGHRA, CDR2 YSYEKL. Trimming removed 4 bases from V and 6 bases from J; junction bases left unmatched: 4. The CDR3 spans 15 residues. DNA for the CDR3: TGCGCCAGCAGCCGACTAGCGGGGGGTTCGGATACGCAGTATTTT. Translation gives CASSRLAGGSDTQYF.

V gene TRBV7-2 combines with J gene TRBJ1-2; D not certain. V dropped 5 bases and J dropped 2 bases, with 15 bases sitting between them. CDR1 and CDR2 from the germline V gene are SGHTA and FQGNSA. CDR3 length: 15 amino acids. The CDR3 sequence is CASSPSQAANYGYTF. The CDR3 region has the DNA TGTGCCAGCAGCCCGTCGCAGGCAGCAAACTATGGCTACACCTTC.